These T cell receptor beta chains were read from a single sample in a study of T cells in Graves' hyperthyroidism and ophthalmopathy. TCRdb fed the multiplex PCR reads into MiXCR, producing one record per CDR3 protein. The data show about 550,000 distinct CDR3 sequences, around 20% seen once. The sequenced sample was blood. Receptors were obtained from a young man with Graves' hyperthyroidism. Each CDR3 is given without its conserved first and last residue.

v_call cdr3_aa
TRBV11-2 ASSSKNTGELF
TRBV28 ASSRDSTEAF
TRBV30 ACANSYEQY
TRBV6-5 ASSYSKLSSSYEQY
TRBV3-1 ASNFGTGFTGELF
TRBV11-2 ASSFRLWGLESGELF
TRBV30 AWSEDRAYEQY
TRBV7-2 ASSLPGGQGAVYEQY
TRBV27 ASSFVVSSYEQY
TRBV6-5 ASSSSKAGLGQPQH
TRBV27 ASSLSARAGRNTEAF
TRBV6-5 ASSSTGSNAAF
TRBV10-3 AISASPDYSGLSTDTQY
TRBV6-1 ASSEQPGQSYEQY
TRBV6-1 ASSLRQGVYEQY
TRBV4-2 ASSQAVGVYEQY
TRBV12-3/TRBV12-4 ASSSGDRGLNQPQH
TRBV18 ASSPERTGNEQY
TRBV19 ASSILTGGGQPQH
TRBV11-2 ASSYIGGVQETQY
TRBV12-3/TRBV12-4 ASLLSPNTEAF
TRBV12-3/TRBV12-4 ASSLVGKIYEQY
TRBV28 ASSPVTGTFTGELF
TRBV7-8 ASSPQAGITNQPQH
TRBV28 ASNPPGEYGKAF
TRBV12-3/TRBV12-4 ASRASGGKTQY
TRBV7-9 ASSFPDRDEQY
TRBV6-1 ASSEEGDRRAYEQY
TRBV27 ASSLFAGTGYSNQPQH
TRBV7-2 ASSRGQGFETQY
TRBV6-1 ASGTSGGEQY
TRBV28 ASNPRGGQETQY
TRBV12-3/TRBV12-4 ASSSDGSSYEQY
TRBV5-1 ASSLNGGPSYEQY
TRBV27 ASSLSLSYEQY
TRBV6-1 ASTIRGGSGGYT
TRBV24-1 ATSAGQYQPQH